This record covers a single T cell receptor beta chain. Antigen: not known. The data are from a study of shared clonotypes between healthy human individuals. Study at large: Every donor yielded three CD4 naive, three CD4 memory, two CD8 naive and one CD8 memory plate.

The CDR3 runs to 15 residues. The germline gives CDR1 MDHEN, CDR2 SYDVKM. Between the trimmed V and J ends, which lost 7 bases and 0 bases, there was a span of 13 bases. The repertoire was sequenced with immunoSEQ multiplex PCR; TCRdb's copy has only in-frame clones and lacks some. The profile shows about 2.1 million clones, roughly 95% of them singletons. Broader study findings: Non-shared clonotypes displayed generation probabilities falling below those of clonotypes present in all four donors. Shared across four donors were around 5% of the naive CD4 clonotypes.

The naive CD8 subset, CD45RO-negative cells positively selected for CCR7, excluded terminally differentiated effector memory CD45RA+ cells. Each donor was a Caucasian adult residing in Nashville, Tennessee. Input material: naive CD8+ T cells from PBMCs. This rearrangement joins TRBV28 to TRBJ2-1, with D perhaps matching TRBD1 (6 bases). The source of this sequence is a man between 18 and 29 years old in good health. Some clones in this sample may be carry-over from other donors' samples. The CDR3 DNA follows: TGTGCCAGCAAACAGGGCCAAAGCTCCTACAATGAGCAGTTCTTC. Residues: CASKQGQSSYNEQFF.